This TCR beta chain emerged from a study of blood T cells in healthy people across ages. Study-level findings and limits: Higher diversity and more naive CD4+ cells were features of long-lived donors, compared to aged donors. TCR beta diversity, measured per million T cells, fell in a roughly linear way with age.

PBMCs numbering at least 7 million were isolated per sample. In regard to this clonotype: Its antigen is not identified.

Unmatched junction bases numbered 6, after V lost 2 bases and J lost 2 bases. This CDR3 has 16 amino acids. Germline V gene sequence: CDR1 DFQATT, CDR2 SNEGSKA (reference sequence). Together with a sample-barcoded 5' primer, a J-beta primer mix was included in a second PCR lasting about 7 to 11 cycles. Samples each returned at least 2.5 million CDR3-containing paired-end reads. Via MiXCR, TCRdb re-called the 5' RACE reads, giving one row per CDR3 protein. Found here are about 650,000 distinct CDR3 sequences, 40% to 65% of them singletons; the top ten hold about 13%. The origin of this receptor is a woman older than 75 in good health. This chain connects TRBV20-1 to TRBJ1-3; TRBD1 aligns across 10 bases. The specimen was blood. The CDR3 loop reads CSARLSGTGAGNTIYF. Written as DNA, the CDR3 is TGCAGTGCTAGATTAAGCGGGACAGGGGCTGGAAACACCATATATTTT.